This T cell receptor (beta chain) is drawn from a study of blood T cell repertoires in COVID-19. Overall study context: Acute and convalescent COVID-19 samples came from the United States, Italy and Spain. T cells, B-cell-depleted T cells, or PBMCs provided the cDNA or gDNA that served as material.

In the source study's methods: Amplification of reference gene primers was used by the study to estimate nucleated cell counts. The method was immunoSEQ multiplex PCR; TCRdb's version includes in-frame clones alone and lacks a portion of them. The V and J calls and the clone size are those of that table, but D and trimming were determined from the DNA. The data contain 150,000 to 200,000 clones, around 90% of them seen just once; the ten biggest clones take up 0.53%. Germline V gene sequence: CDR1 SGHTA, CDR2 FQGNSA. This CDR3 comprises 13 residues. Trimming took 2 bases from V and 3 from J, leaving 7 bases between them.

This sequence originates from a man aged 50 or older with acute or convalescent COVID-19. The chain recombines TRBV7-2 with TRBJ1-2, with D tentatively TRBD1 (5 bases). The specimen sequenced was peripheral blood. CDR3 bases: TGTGCCAGCAGCTTATTCAGGGACTATGGCTACACCTTC. Residues: CASSLFRDYGYTF.